A selection of T cell receptor beta chains follows, all from one sample in a study of blood T cell repertoires in COVID-19. Some clones are missing from TCRdb's copy, which holds only in-frame ones; the method was immunoSEQ multiplex PCR. The data contain tens of thousands of clones, about four fifths of them singletons. The specimen was peripheral blood. The receptors were sampled from a young man with COVID-19, enrolled during active disease. CDR3s include the opening cysteine and the closing phenylalanine or tryptophan. A D gene is named only where the DNA matches it firmly. Not all rows give a size; the values are once, few, many and, for expanded clones, a class.

clone size	V gene	D gene	J gene	CDR3 DNA	CDR3 protein
.	TRBV7-3	.	TRBJ1-1	TGTGCCAGCAGCTTAGACAGGACCTTGAACACTGAAGCTTTCTTT	CASSLDRTLNTEAFF
.	TRBV6-1	.	TRBJ1-1	TGTGCCAGCAGTGAAGCCGGGGAGAACACTGAAGCTTTCTTT	CASSEAGENTEAFF
once	TRBV3-1/TRBV3-2	TRBD1	TRBJ1-3	TGTGCCAGCAGCCCAGGGACAGGGAGAGGCTCTGGAAACACCATATATTTT	CASSPGTGRGSGNTIYF
.	TRBV11-3	.	TRBJ2-3	TGTGCCAGGTCCGACGGGGGGCTCTACACAGATACGCAGTATTTT	CARSDGGLYTDTQYF
.	TRBV10-1	.	TRBJ2-5	TGCGCCAGCCTAAAGTGGGACAACCAAGAGACCCAGTACTTC	CASLKWDNQETQYF
.	TRBV4-1	TRBD2	TRBJ2-1	TGCGCCAGCAGCCCCGGAGCTAGCGGGAGGGCTAAGGAGCAGTTCTTC	CASSPGASGRAKEQFF
.	TRBV6-6	TRBD1	TRBJ1-5	TGTGCCAGCAGGCGAACCGGGACAGCCTGGACTTACGAGGGTGGTCAGCCCCAGCATTTT	CASRRTGTAWTYEGGQPQHF
.	TRBV30	TRBD2	TRBJ2-1	TGTGCCTGGAGCCATGGGACTAGCGGGAGGGCCAATGAGCAGTTCTTC	CAWSHGTSGRANEQFF
once	TRBV5-5	.	TRBJ2-2	TGTGCCAGCAGCTTGGAATTATCGCGGCTAACCCACACCGGGGAGCTGTTTTTT	CASSLELSRLTHTGELFF
.	TRBV11-2	.	TRBJ1-2	TGTGCCAGCAGCCCCCTAACCTCCTATGGCTACACCTTC	CASSPLTSYGYTF
.	TRBV30	.	TRBJ2-3	TGTGCCTGGAGTGCAAGCACAGATACGCAGTATTTT	CAWSASTDTQYF
.	TRBV28	.	TRBJ1-2	TGTGCCACAAATCGCCGGACAGTTTATGGCTACACCTTC	CATNRRTVYGYTF
.	TRBV7-2	TRBD1	TRBJ2-2	TGTGCCAGCAGCTTAGACAGGGGGCGTACCGGGGAGCTGTTTTTT	CASSLDRGRTGELFF
.	TRBV6-5	TRBD2	TRBJ2-1	TGTGCCAGCAGTTCATCCAGCGGGAGGTTTTACAATGAGCAGTTCTTC	CASSSSSGRFYNEQFF
.	TRBV29-1	TRBD2	TRBJ2-7	TGCAGCGTTGTCCTAGCGGGAGACCGTAACTACGAGCAGTACTTC	CSVVLAGDRNYEQYF
.	TRBV5-1	TRBD1	TRBJ1-2	TGCGCCAGCAGCCGACAGGGGCAGGCGACTAACTATGGCTACACCTTC	CASSRQGQATNYGYTF
.	TRBV3-1/TRBV3-2	.	TRBJ2-1	TGTGCCAGCAGCCCTTGGGGGGAGAACAATGAGCAGTTCTTC	CASSPWGENNEQFF
.	TRBV5-6	TRBD2	TRBJ2-2	TGTGCCAGCAGCCCGAAACTAGCGCCCACCGGGGAGCTGTTTTTT	CASSPKLAPTGELFF
.	TRBV28	TRBD2	TRBJ2-1	TGTGCCACCAAAGCAGGGAGCGGGAGTCTTTACAATGAGCAGTTCTTC	CATKAGSGSLYNEQFF
.	TRBV5-6	.	TRBJ2-5	TGTGCCAGCAGCCAGGGGGCGGGAGTCGGGACCCAGTACTTC	CASSQGAGVGTQYF
.	TRBV10-2	.	TRBJ2-3	TGCGCCAGCAGTGTTGGGAGAGCAGATACGCAGTATTTT	CASSVGRADTQYF
.	TRBV4-1	.	TRBJ2-5	TGCGCCAGCAGCCAAGCAGGACAGTCAGAGACCCAGTACTTC	CASSQAGQSETQYF
.	TRBV28	.	TRBJ1-1	TGTGCCAGCAGTTTGAACAGGGCGGCTTTCTTT	CASSLNRAAFF
.	TRBV28	TRBD1	TRBJ1-4	TGTGCCAGCAGCAAGGACAGGGGGCCTCCCAGAAAACTGTTTTTT	CASSKDRGPPRKLFF
.	TRBV24-1	.	TRBJ2-1	TGTGCCACCGCGCTGTCTCCCAACAATGAGCAGTTCTTC	CATALSPNNEQFF
.	TRBV28	.	TRBJ1-2	TGTGCCAGCAGTTTATTAGTCAGGGGAAAAGGGTATGGCTACACCTTC	CASSLLVRGKGYGYTF
.	TRBV2	.	TRBJ2-2	TGTGCCAGCAGCGAGATCACCGGGGAGCTGTTTTTT	CASSEITGELFF
once	TRBV19	.	TRBJ1-6	TGTGCCAGTACCCAAGGCTGGGGGGGTTCACCCCTCCACTTT	CASTQGWGGSPLHF
.	TRBV6-5	.	TRBJ1-6	TGTGCCAGCAGTTACGCAGTCTATAATTCACCCCTCCACTTT	CASSYAVYNSPLHF
.	TRBV28	.	TRBJ1-5	TGTGCCAGCATCGAACCATCGGGCAGGGGTAATCAGCCCCAGCATTTT	CASIEPSGRGNQPQHF
.	TRBV10-3	TRBD1	TRBJ1-2	TGTGCCATCAGTGAGTCGAAAGGGGGCGCGCAGGGCTACACCTTC	CAISESKGGAQGYTF
.	TRBV7-9	TRBD1	TRBJ1-2	TGTGCCAGCAGCTACCGGGACAGTCGTTCTAACTATGGCTACACCTTC	CASSYRDSRSNYGYTF
.	TRBV5-4	TRBD2	TRBJ2-3	TGTGCCAGCATCCTATTAGCGGGAGCTGATCCCCCAGATACGCAGTATTTT	CASILLAGADPPDTQYF